This is a list of T cell receptor beta chains from one sample in a study of shared clonotypes between healthy human individuals. TCRdb keeps only in-frame clones here, not all; method: immunoSEQ multiplex PCR. Among some 500,000 clones, roughly 95% were seen once, and the ten largest hold 0.05% to 0.08%. Sequenced sample: naive CD4+ T cells sorted from blood. The receptor set was obtained from a woman in her thirties in good health. Both conserved end residues are part of each CDR3. The D gene is left open where the match is weak. Clone size is not always given. Where it is, it says once, few, many or a class for expanded clones.

clone_size d_call j_call v_call cdr3_nt cdr3_aa
- - TRBJ1-5 TRBV18 TGTGCCAGCTCACCGGCCGTGGCGGGCAATCAGCCCCAGCATTTT CASSPAVAGNQPQHF
- TRBD1 TRBJ2-3 TRBV10-1 TGCGCCAGCAGTCACGACAGGGGGCTGAAGGATACGCAGTATTTT CASSHDRGLKDTQYF
- TRBD2 TRBJ2-3 TRBV19 TGTGCCAGTAGTATAGTAGCTAGCGGGAGTCCCAGCACAGATACGCAGTATTTT CASSIVASGSPSTDTQYF
- - TRBJ1-6 TRBV7-2 TGTGCCAGCAGCCCGAGGGGGACTTATAATTCACCCCTCCACTTT CASSPRGTYNSPLHF
- TRBD1 TRBJ1-5 TRBV18 TGTGCCAGCTCACCGGAAGGGGGCCAGCCCCAGCATTTT CASSPEGGQPQHF
- - TRBJ1-2 TRBV5-1 TGCGCCAGCAGCCCGGGATACTATGGCTACACCTTC CASSPGYYGYTF
- TRBD1 TRBJ1-1 TRBV27 TGTGCCAGCAGCAGAGAACGGACAGGGGGCTTTGAAGCTTTCTTT CASSRERTGGFEAFF
- - TRBJ2-7 TRBV28 TGTGCCAGCAGTTTGGGTTGGGGGCTCAAGGTGTACGAGCAGTACTTC CASSLGWGLKVYEQYF
- TRBD1 TRBJ2-2 TRBV11-3 TGTGCCAGCAGCTTAGGGGGAGGGACAGGGATCACCGGGGAGCTGTTTTTT CASSLGGGTGITGELFF
- TRBD1 TRBJ2-3 TRBV28 TGTGCCAGCACCTTCGACCTAGGGGACAGGGGGTACCCCTGGCTCACAGATACGCAGTATTTT CASTFDLGDRGYPWLTDTQYF
- TRBD1 TRBJ1-2 TRBV6-6 TGTGCCAGCATCGGAGGGACAGGGGACCGGGGCTACACCTTC CASIGGTGDRGYTF
- - TRBJ2-5 TRBV4-1 TGCGCCAGCAGCCAAGATCGAAGGTGGGAGACCCAGTACTTC CASSQDRRWETQYF
once - TRBJ2-3 TRBV28 TGTGCCAGCAGTTTACAGGGGCCAGATACGCAGTATTTT CASSLQGPDTQYF
- - TRBJ1-5 TRBV6-1 TGTGCCAGCACGATGGGGCCTCAGCAGCCCCAGCATTTT CASTMGPQQPQHF
once - TRBJ2-5 TRBV21-1 TGTGCCAGCAGCAAGGCAGGGGGCCTTCGGTGGGAGACCCAGTACTTC CASSKAGGLRWETQYF
once TRBD2 TRBJ2-7 TRBV10-3 TGTGCCATCAGTGAGGGTACTAGCGGGACCTACGAGCAGTACTTC CAISEGTSGTYEQYF
- TRBD1 TRBJ1-2 TRBV4-1 TGCGCCAGCAGCCAAGGACAGGGGGCAGGGGGATATGGCTACACCTTC CASSQGQGAGGYGYTF
- TRBD2 TRBJ2-1 TRBV6-4 TGTGCCAGCAGCAAGCGGGAGGGCCTTAATGAGCAGTTCTTC CASSKREGLNEQFF
- - TRBJ1-3 TRBV7-9 TGTGCCAGCAGCTTCTCGACGGTCGGAAACACCATATATTTT CASSFSTVGNTIYF
- - TRBJ1-2 TRBV27 TGTGCCAGTTGCCCCGGGGTGGGCTATGGCTACACCTTC CASCPGVGYGYTF
- - TRBJ1-5 TRBV19 TGTGCCAGTAGCGAACATTGGCAGCCCCAGCATTTT CASSEHWQPQHF
- - TRBJ2-5 TRBV21-1 TGTGCCAGCAGCCCCACCGGGGGGAGCGCCCACCAAGAGACCCAGTACTTC CASSPTGGSAHQETQYF
- - TRBJ2-7 TRBV5-8 TGTGCCAGCAGATACAGGGGACTTCGGGAGCAGTACTTC CASRYRGLREQYF
- TRBD1 TRBJ2-7 TRBV2 TGTGCCAGCAGTGTTACCAGGGGGCTCGAGCAGTACTTC CASSVTRGLEQYF
once - TRBJ2-3 TRBV19 TGTGCCAGTAGTGCGGACAGTCGTAGCACAGATACGCAGTATTTT CASSADSRSTDTQYF
- - TRBJ2-7 TRBV28 TGTGCCAGCAGTAACATCGACAGGGGAGGGGACGAGCAGTACTTC CASSNIDRGGDEQYF
- TRBD2 TRBJ2-7 TRBV25-1 TGTGCCAGCAGTGAAAGTCACGCGGGAGGCCACGGAGGGAGCGAGCAGTACTTC CASSESHAGGHGGSEQYF
once - TRBJ2-1 TRBV5-6 TGTGCCAGCAGCATCCGGACCATACCCCATGGCTACAATGAGCAGTTCTTC CASSIRTIPHGYNEQFF
- - TRBJ2-5 TRBV28 TGTGCCAGCAGTTTAGGTAGACAAGAGACCCAGTACTTC CASSLGRQETQYF
- - TRBJ2-7 TRBV5-1 TGCGCCAGCAGCCCGGGACGGCTAGACTACGAGCAGTACTTC CASSPGRLDYEQYF
- TRBD2 TRBJ2-5 TRBV4-1 TGCGCCAGCAGCAGGACTAGCTTGGAGACCCAGTACTTC CASSRTSLETQYF
- TRBD2 TRBJ2-7 TRBV30 TGTGCCTGGGCTAGCGCGGGAGTAAGCGAGCAGTACTTC CAWASAGVSEQYF
- TRBD2 TRBJ2-7 TRBV19 TGTGCCAGTAGTGCCCTGACTAGCGGGATCGGCGAGCAGTACTTC CASSALTSGIGEQYF
once - TRBJ2-7 TRBV29-1 TGCAGCGTTGGGGTCAGGACCTACGAGCAGTACTTC CSVGVRTYEQYF
- TRBD1 TRBJ1-1 TRBV6-5 TGTGCCAGCAGAGCCGGGACAGGGACTGTCACTGAAGCTTTCTTT CASRAGTGTVTEAFF
- - TRBJ1-1 TRBV11-2 TGTGCCAGCAGCCCTGCAGGGTACGGAACTGAAGCTTTCTTT CASSPAGYGTEAFF
- TRBD1 TRBJ1-5 TRBV7-2 TGTGCCAGCAGCTTAACCGGGACAGGGGGCGGTCAGCCCCAGCATTTT CASSLTGTGGGQPQHF
once - TRBJ1-4 TRBV27 TGTGCCAGCAGTTTCGACGGGACGAATGAAAAACTGTTTTTT CASSFDGTNEKLFF
- - TRBJ1-2 TRBV7-9 TGTGCCAGCAGCTCACCGACGCGCAACTATGGCTACACCTTC CASSSPTRNYGYTF
once TRBD1 TRBJ1-5 TRBV7-9 TGTGCCAGCAGCTTGGGACAGGGAGGTTCTCAGCCCCAGCATTTT CASSLGQGGSQPQHF
- - TRBJ1-1 TRBV5-4 TGTGCCAGCAGCTTGGGACAGTATGAAGCTTTCTTT CASSLGQYEAFF
- - TRBJ2-3 TRBV2 TGTGCCAGCGCCCGTAGGGGCGGGGCAGATACGCAGTATTTT CASARRGGADTQYF
- - TRBJ1-1 TRBV4-1 TGCGCCAGCAGCCAAAAACCGGCGGGGACTGAAGCTTTCTTT CASSQKPAGTEAFF
- TRBD1 TRBJ2-7 TRBV14 TGTGCCAGCAGCCGGGACAGGGTTTCCGAGCAGTACTTC CASSRDRVSEQYF
- - TRBJ2-3 TRBV10-3 TGTGCCATCAGTGGGTTCCCCGGGACCCCCAGGGATACGCAGTATTTT CAISGFPGTPRDTQYF
- TRBD1 TRBJ2-5 TRBV11-2 TGTGCCAGCAGCACAATTCGGACAGGGGGAAGAGAGACCCAGTACTTC CASSTIRTGGRETQYF
- - TRBJ2-7 TRBV5-1 TGCGCCAGCAGCCCCGACGTAGTCAAACTCTCCTACGAGCAGTACTTC CASSPDVVKLSYEQYF